This TCR beta chain was observed in a study of blood T cell repertoires in COVID-19. Source study methods: Using reference gene primer amplification, nucleated cell counts were estimated. Here immunoSEQ multiplex PCR was the method, and the copy in TCRdb shows in-frame clones only, minus some. That table furnishes V, J and clone size, whereas the DNA furnished D and trimming. The sample shows roughly 290,000 clones, 80% to 85% of them seen only once. The CDR3 sequence is 16 residues long. V trimming: 3 bases; J trimming: 0 bases; junction bases outside the gene matches: 5. Germline CDR1 is SGHVS and CDR2 is FNYEAQ.

The sequenced sample consisted of peripheral blood. The clonotype was recovered from a person aged 65 to 85 with COVID-19, enrolled during active disease. This chain links TRBV7-6 with TRBJ1-3; 7 bases map to TRBD1. The CDR3: CASSFGTAYSGNTIYF. The DNA for the CDR3 is TGTGCCAGCAGCTTTGGGACAGCCTACTCTGGAAACACCATATATTTT.